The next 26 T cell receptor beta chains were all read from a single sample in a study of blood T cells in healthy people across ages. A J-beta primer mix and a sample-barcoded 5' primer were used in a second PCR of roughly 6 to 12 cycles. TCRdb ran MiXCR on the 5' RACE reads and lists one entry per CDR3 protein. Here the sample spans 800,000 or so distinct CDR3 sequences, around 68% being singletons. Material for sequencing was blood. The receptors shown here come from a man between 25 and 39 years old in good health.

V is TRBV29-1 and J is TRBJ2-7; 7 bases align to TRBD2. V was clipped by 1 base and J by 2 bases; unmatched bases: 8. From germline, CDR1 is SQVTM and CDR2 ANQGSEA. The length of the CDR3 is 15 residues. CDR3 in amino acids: CSVEGGGGLAYEQYF. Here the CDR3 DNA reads TGCAGCGTTGAAGGTGGTGGAGGACTAGCCTACGAGCAGTACTTC.

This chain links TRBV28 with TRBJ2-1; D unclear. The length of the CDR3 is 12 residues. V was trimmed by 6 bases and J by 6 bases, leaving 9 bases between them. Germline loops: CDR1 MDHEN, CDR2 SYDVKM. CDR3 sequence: CASRETGNEQFF. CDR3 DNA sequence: TGTGCCAGCAGGGAGACTGGCAATGAGCAGTTCTTC.

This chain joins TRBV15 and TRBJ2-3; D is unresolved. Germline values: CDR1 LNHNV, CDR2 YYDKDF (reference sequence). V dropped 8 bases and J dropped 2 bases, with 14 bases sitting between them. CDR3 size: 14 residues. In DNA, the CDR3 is TGTGCCACCCGTCCGGAGAGCGACACAGATACGCAGTATTTT. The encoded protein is CATRPESDTDTQYF.

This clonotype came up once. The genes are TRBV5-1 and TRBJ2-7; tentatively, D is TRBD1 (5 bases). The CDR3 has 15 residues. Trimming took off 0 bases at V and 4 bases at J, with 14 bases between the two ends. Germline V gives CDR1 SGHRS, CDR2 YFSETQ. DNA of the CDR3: TGCGCCAGCAGCTTGGTAGTGGCGCAGGGATACGAGCAGTACTTC. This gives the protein CASSLVVAQGYEQYF.

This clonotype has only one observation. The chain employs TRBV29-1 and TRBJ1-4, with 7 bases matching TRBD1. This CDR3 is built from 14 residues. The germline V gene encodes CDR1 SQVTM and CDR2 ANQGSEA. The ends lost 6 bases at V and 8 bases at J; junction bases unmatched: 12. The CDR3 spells CSVDVTGRREKLFF. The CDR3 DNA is TGCAGCGTCGACGTGACAGGGAGGAGAGAAAAACTGTTTTTT.

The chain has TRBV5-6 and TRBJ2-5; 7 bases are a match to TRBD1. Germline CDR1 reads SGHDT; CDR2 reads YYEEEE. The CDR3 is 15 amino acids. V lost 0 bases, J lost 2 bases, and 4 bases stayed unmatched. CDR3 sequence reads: CASSLGLGQQETQYF. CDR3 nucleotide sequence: TGTGCCAGCAGCTTGGGGTTGGGACAGCAAGAGACCCAGTACTTC.

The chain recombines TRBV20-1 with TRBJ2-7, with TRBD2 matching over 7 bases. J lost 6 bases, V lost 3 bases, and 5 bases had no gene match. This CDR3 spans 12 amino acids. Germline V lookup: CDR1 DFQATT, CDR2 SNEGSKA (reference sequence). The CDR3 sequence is CSARTSRLEQYF. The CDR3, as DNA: TGCAGTGCTAGGACTAGCAGGCTCGAGCAGTACTTC.

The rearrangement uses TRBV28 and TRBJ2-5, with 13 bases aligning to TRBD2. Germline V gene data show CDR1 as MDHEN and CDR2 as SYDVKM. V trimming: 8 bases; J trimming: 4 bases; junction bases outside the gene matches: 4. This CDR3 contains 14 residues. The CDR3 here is CASGTSGVRETQYF. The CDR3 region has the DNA TGTGCCAGCGGGACTAGCGGGGTTCGAGAGACCCAGTACTTC.

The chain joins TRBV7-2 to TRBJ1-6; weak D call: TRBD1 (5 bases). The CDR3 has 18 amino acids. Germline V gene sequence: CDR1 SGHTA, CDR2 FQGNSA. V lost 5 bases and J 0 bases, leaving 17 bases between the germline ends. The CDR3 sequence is CASSHPGPRSSYNSPLHF. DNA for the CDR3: TGTGCCAGCAGCCACCCGGGACCTAGGAGCTCCTATAATTCACCCCTCCACTTT.

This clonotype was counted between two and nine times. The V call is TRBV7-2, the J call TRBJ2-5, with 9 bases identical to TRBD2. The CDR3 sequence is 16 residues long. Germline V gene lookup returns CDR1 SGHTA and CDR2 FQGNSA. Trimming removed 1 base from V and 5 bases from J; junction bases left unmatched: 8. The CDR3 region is CASSLVSSGVSETQYF. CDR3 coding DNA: TGTGCCAGCAGCTTAGTGTCTAGCGGGGTTTCGGAGACCCAGTACTTC.

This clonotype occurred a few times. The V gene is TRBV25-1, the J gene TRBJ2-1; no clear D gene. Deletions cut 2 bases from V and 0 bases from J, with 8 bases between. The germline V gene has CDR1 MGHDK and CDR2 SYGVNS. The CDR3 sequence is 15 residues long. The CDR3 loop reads CASSEGVLSYNEQFF. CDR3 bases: TGTGCCAGCAGTGAAGGCGTCCTCTCCTACAATGAGCAGTTCTTC.

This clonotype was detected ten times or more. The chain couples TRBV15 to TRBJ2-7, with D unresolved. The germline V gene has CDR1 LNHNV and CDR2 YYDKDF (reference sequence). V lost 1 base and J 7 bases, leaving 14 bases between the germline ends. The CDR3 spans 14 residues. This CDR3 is CATSRGQGSREQYF. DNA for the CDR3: TGTGCCACCAGCAGAGGACAAGGTTCTCGGGAGCAGTACTTC.

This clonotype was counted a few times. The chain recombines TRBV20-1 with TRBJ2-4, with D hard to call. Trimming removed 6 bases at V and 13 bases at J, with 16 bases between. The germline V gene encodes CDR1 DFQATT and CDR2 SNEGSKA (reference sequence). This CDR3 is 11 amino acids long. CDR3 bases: TGCAGTGCAACCCTTACTGGAGAGCAGTACTTC. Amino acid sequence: CSATLTGEQYF.

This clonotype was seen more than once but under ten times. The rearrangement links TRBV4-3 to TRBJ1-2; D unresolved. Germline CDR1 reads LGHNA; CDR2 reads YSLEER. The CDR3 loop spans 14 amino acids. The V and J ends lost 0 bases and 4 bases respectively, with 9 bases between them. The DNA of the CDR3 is TGCGCCAGCAGCCAAGATAAGGAAGTCTATGGCTACACCTTC. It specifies CASSQDKEVYGYTF.

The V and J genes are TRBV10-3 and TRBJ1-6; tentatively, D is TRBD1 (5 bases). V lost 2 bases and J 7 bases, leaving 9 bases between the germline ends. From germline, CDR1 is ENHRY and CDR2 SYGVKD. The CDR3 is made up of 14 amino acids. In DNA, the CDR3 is TGTGCCATCAGTGAGCCAGGGTGGAATTCACCCCTCCACTTT. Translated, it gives CAISEPGWNSPLHF.

The CDR3 sequence is CASSYAAGVWEQFF. CDR3 coding DNA: TGTGCCAGCAGTTACGCGGCGGGGGTCTGGGAGCAGTTCTTC. The chain combines TRBV6-5 with TRBJ2-1; 7 nucleotides align to TRBD2. This CDR3 contains 14 residues. Trimming removed 2 bases from V and 10 bases from J; junction bases left unmatched: 8. Per the germline V gene, CDR1 is MNHEY and CDR2 is SVGAGI.

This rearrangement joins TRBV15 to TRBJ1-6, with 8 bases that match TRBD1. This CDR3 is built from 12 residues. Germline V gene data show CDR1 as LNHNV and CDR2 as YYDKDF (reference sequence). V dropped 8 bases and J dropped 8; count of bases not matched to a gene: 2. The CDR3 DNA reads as TGTGCCACCGGACAGGGCCATTCACCCCTCCACTTT. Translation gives CATGQGHSPLHF.

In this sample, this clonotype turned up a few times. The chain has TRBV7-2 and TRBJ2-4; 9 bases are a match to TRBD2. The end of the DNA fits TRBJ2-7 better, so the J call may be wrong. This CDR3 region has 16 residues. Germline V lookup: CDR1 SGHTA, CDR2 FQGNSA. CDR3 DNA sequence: TGTGCCAGCAGCTTAATGGCTAGCGGGGCTTCCTACGAGCAGTACTTC. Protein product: CASSLMASGASYEQYF.

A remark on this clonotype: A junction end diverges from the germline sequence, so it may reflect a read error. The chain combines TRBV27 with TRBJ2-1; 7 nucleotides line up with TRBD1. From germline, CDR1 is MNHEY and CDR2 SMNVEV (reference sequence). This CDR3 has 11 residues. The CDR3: CASSQGQEPFF. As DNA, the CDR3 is TGTGCCAGCAGTCAAGGACAGGAGCCGTTCTTC.

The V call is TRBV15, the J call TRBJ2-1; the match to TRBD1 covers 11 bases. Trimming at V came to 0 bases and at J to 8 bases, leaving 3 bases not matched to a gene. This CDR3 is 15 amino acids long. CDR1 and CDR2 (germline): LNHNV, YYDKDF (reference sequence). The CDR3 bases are TGTGCCACCAGCAGAGAGGACAGGGGGCGCGATGAGCAGTTCTTC. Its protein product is CATSREDRGRDEQFF.

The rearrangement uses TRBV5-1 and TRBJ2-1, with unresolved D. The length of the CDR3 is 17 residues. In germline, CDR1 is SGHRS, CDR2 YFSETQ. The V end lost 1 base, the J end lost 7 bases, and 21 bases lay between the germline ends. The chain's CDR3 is CASSLYPLRSLGNEQFF. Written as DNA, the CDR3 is TGCGCCAGCAGCTTGTATCCTCTGAGGTCCCTAGGGAATGAGCAGTTCTTC.

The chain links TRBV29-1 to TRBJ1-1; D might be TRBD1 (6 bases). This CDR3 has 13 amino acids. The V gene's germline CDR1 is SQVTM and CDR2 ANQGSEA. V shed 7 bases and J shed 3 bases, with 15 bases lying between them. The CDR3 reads CSAPGVADTEAFF. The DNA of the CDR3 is TGCAGCGCGCCAGGGGTGGCGGACACTGAAGCTTTCTTT.

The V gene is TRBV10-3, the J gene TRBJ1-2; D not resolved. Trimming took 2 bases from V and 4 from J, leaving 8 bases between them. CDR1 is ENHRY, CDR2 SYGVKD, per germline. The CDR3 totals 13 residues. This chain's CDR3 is CAISEPYSYGYTF. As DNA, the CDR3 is TGTGCCATCAGTGAGCCCTACAGCTATGGCTACACCTTC.

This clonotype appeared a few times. CDR3 amino acids: CSVEGQGAPGYTF. CDR3 bases: TGCAGCGTTGAAGGGCAGGGGGCGCCTGGCTACACCTTC. V usage is TRBV29-1 and J usage is TRBJ1-2; 8 positions match TRBD1. Germline CDR1 and CDR2: SQVTM and ANQGSEA. The junction had 5 bases not matched to a gene; V was cut back by 1 base and J by 7 bases. CDR3 length: 13 residues.

The CDR3 nucleotides are TGTGCCAGCAATACGAGGGCCGCTGGCGCGACCCAGTACTTC. This codes for CASNTRAAGATQYF. The rearrangement uses TRBV28 and TRBJ2-5; weak D call: TRBD2 (5 bases). Trimming took off 7 bases at V and 7 bases at J, with 19 bases between the two ends. Germline CDR1 is MDHEN and CDR2 is SYDVKM. The CDR3 is made up of 14 amino acids.

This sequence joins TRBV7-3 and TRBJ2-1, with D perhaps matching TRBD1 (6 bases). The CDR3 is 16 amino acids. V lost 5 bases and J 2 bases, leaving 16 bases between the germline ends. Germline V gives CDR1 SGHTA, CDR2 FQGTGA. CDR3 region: CASSPLPGDTYNEQFF. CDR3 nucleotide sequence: TGTGCCAGCAGCCCCCTCCCAGGGGACACCTACAATGAGCAGTTCTTC.